Below, one TCR beta chain is given with its context. It lacks a known antigen. No much larger clonotype is one base removed from it; base qualities were not supplied. The protocol used for the library was the immunoSEQ multiplex PCR assay. A mixture of 60 forward primers for TCR Vbeta segments and 13 reverse primers for TCR Jbeta segments was used in the multiplex PCR. The CDR3 region of rearranged TCR beta genes was amplified from genomic DNA with a multiplex PCR assay. The Illumina HiSeq System was used to sequence the amplified TCR beta libraries as 87-base-pair reads. The source study handled its data this way. Across the 700 or so repertoires, a later analysis counted some 80 million unique TCR beta chains, approximately 12 million of which were shared by at least two donors. Raw reads were error-corrected and collapsed into unique sequences with a nearest-neighbor algorithm that merged closely related sequences to remove PCR and sequencing errors. Alignment of CDR3 sequences to IMGT reference sequences was used to assign V, D and J gene segments. For a sequence to be retained, a match of at least six nucleotides was required to both a V gene segment and a J gene segment. Rearrangements were called productive when the CDR3 lacked stop codons and stayed in frame with V and J; all others were non-productive. CDR3 was defined by IMGT convention, running from the second conserved V-encoded cysteine to the conserved J-encoded phenylalanine. In an earlier analysis of around 640 of the donors, sequences lacking an unambiguous match to a single V gene segment were excluded. In an earlier analysis of a few hundred of the donors, V segments were called functional above 56.7% productive rearrangements and were called segregating when the between-donor standard deviation exceeded 5%. A statistical classification framework was built for diagnosing cytomegalovirus status from the catalog of TCR beta chain sequences. In a later analysis, V and J genes were assigned by comparing TCR nucleotide sequences against IMGT/GENE-DB human TR gene sequences. The TCRdist pipeline was used in a later analysis to assign CDR3 sequences and most-parsimonious VDJ recombination scenarios. A later analysis defined each TCR beta chain by its CDR3 amino acid sequence plus V-gene family, and excluded reads lacking a unique V-gene family. A later analysis removed 592 highly shared, low-generation-probability nucleotide sequences to deal with suspected cross-contamination and a sequencing artifact. In a later analysis, a clonal expansion index was calculated for each public chain from normalized within-repertoire ranks of inferred template counts. Generation probabilities in a later analysis came from a VDJ recombination model fitted to out-of-frame rearrangements, and those results were checked against IGoR. A later analysis scored TCR-TCR, TCR-HLA and TCR-CMV co-occurrence with hypergeometric tests, applying a repertoire-size bias correction to TCR pairs. A later analysis estimated false discovery rates by permuting HLA or CMV assignments 20 times. A later analysis grouped co-occurring TCRs with DBSCAN, adding TCRdist sequence similarity when clustering within HLA-allele-positive subsets. Repertoires with fewer than 30,000 or more than 120,000 public chains were left out of co-occurrence clustering, as were four to six repertoires with anomalous nucleotide sharing. In its TCRdb copy, this immuneACCESS table keeps in-frame sequences only and misses some clones. Where compared with another copy, unresolved V genes explain less than half of these, and the others have no known cause. Clone size and V and J calls were adopted from that table, with D and trimming inferred from the DNA. This sample holds about 140,000 clones; 9.4% were observed only once. In total, the top ten clones hold 1.8% of the sample.

The sample belongs to a study of cytomegalovirus exposure and HLA in healthy donors (dated by TCRdb to between 2016 and 2019). With respect to the entire study: In an earlier analysis of roughly 590 of the donors, under 300 Gb of sequence data and roughly 100 million unique TCR beta sequences from 150 million to 200 million T cells were reported. An early release covering roughly 600 HLA-typed donors comprised approximately 290 gigabases of sequencing data and 85 million or so unique TCR sequences. Among the roughly 400 genotyped donors, about 85% belonged to the genetic ancestry cluster associated with self-reported Caucasian donors. The study aimed to test whether cataloging public T cell receptors could reveal signatures of past pathogen exposure. The study used immunosequencing to profile the T cell repertoires of 666 subjects and linked those repertoires to cytomegalovirus serostatus. In addition to the first cohort of 666 subjects, a separate validation cohort of 120 different subjects was used. The study combined high-throughput TCR immunosequencing, statistical association of individual TCRs with disease status, and machine learning to predict cytomegalovirus infection status. In a later analysis, previously published TCR beta repertoires from 600 to 850 donors were re-analyzed and high-resolution HLA genotyping was added so that TCR occurrence patterns could be studied. The later analysis used no new phenotypic data to find candidate immune exposures, relying instead on TCR beta sequences and their occurrence across donors. In an earlier analysis of about 590 of the donors, high-throughput TCR beta sequencing was used to judge whether each TCR beta V gene segment behaved as functional or pseudogenic. Donor age, sex, ethnicity and CMV serostatus were compiled alongside the repertoire data. In a later genetic analysis, genome-wide SNP genotypes for about 55% of the roughly 700 donors were used, and that subset was treated as a discovery cohort. All discovery cohort repertoires had been generated on a single sequencing platform. HLA typing included class I and class II loci at four-digit resolution. The number of donors typed differed by locus, with 629-630 for A, B, C, DRB1 and DQB1, over 500 for DQA1, nearly 610 for DPA1, and approximately 470 for DPB1. Because of strong linkage in the cohort, roughly five DR-DQ haplotypes were treated as single units for association and clustering. Among a few hundred genotyped donors of the cohort, an average of around 240,000 unique TCR beta nucleotide sequences were sequenced per donor, roughly a sixth of them non-productive.

The cohort consisted of approximately 670 healthy bone marrow donors. All cohort members were sampled while nominally healthy, although unrecorded immune exposures were likely present. The donor was CMV seronegative and belonged to the group of over 300 seronegative cohort members. A peripheral blood sample was provided by each donor, and peripheral blood mononuclear cells were used for TCR beta sequencing. The Qiagen DNeasy Blood Extraction Kit was used to extract genomic DNA from the blood cell samples. At the junction V is shortened by 6 bases and J by 3 bases; bases outside the gene matches: 8. From the cysteine up to the phenylalanine, the CDR3 has a length of 15 residues. Only the CDR3 DNA stays, 45 bases, in frame from base 1. CDR1 and CDR2, per the germline V gene, are MDHEN and SYDVKM. Here is what the overall study found, with its caveats: Correlated functional status among segregating V segments might reflect linkage disequilibrium, but an unknown experimental factor could not be ruled out. Presence/absence analyses assumed roughly uniform sequencing depth across donors, an assumption that may not hold. The cohort was sequenced for TCR beta chains only, and without alpha or paired-chain data the features that could be detected were limited. Because counts were too low, seventeen rarely observed V segments, including chromosome 9 orphons, were excluded from the earlier analysis of roughly 580 of the donors. In a later analysis, HLA-associated TCR beta chains showed more clonal expansion and lower generation probabilities than non-associated chains that were equally common. The authors suggested that the approach could potentially be generalized to other disease states and immunological phenotypes. Most CMV-associated TCR beta chains appeared to be HLA-restricted in a later analysis, and the HLA associations seemed to be driven largely by CMV exposure. The 87-base-pair reads could not distinguish some IMGT-functional V segments, including TRBV6-2 and TRBV6-3, so those segments were excluded. A further reported finding was that TCR beta sequences accurately predicted the HLA-A and HLA-B alleles for most subjects in the first cohort. CMV serostatus was the only immune exposure information available for the cohort. A later analysis associated about 18,000 TCR beta sequences with specific HLA alleles at a false discovery rate of 0.05. When HLA alleles, especially DR and DQ, strongly co-occurred, TCR associations were difficult to assign to individual alleles. A cluster of highly shared sequence variants was judged likely to be a technical artifact of the sequencing pipeline. While some public TCRs were present in many individuals, most TCR sequences turned up only very rarely across donors. According to a later genetic analysis, donors in an Asian-associated ancestry cluster had fewer N-insertions in productive TCRs than the approximately 650-donor mean. HLA typing was unavailable for some donors at each locus, so association tests used only the typed subset. An association between a missense DCLRE1C variant and V-gene and J-gene trimming of TCR beta chains was found in a later genetic analysis and replicated in an independent cohort. In a later analysis, several top co-occurrence clusters were reported to appear linked to parvovirus B19, influenza, CMV and Epstein-Barr virus. Cytomegalovirus status was reported to be diagnosed by the classifier with high specificity and sensitivity in both the original and validation cohorts. A later analysis found that TCR association rates varied across HLA loci, with DRB1 alleles showing the most associated TCRs and HLA-C alleles the fewest. The study gave a list of over 150 TCR beta chains associated with cytomegalovirus. In an earlier analysis of approximately 590 of the donors, most TCR beta V segments appeared in productive rearrangements about 90% or about 30% of the time, broadly matching IMGT annotations. Three of the identified cytomegalovirus-associated TCR beta chains were confirmed in vitro to be specific for cytomegalovirus antigens.

This clonotype originated in a male donor in good health and CMV-seronegative. Sequenced material: PBMCs. This sequence uses TRBV28 and TRBJ2-1; 7 bases in between match TRBD1. The DNA sequence is as follows: TGTGCCAGCAGCCCGAACAGGGGTGGCTACAATGAGCAGTTCTTC. Its product reads: CASSPNRGGYNEQFF.